The entry below gives a single TCR beta chain sequence along with its context. These data come from a study of blood T cell repertoires in COVID-19. The V gene's germline CDR1 is MDHEN and CDR2 SYDVKM. Trimming left V 3 bases short and J 2 bases short, with 11 bases between. The CDR3 contains 16 residues. Per the authors' pipeline: Reference gene primer amplification gave estimated nucleated cell counts. The data were produced by immunoSEQ multiplex PCR, yet TCRdb's version contains in-frame clones alone and is incomplete. V, J and clone size are taken as reported in that table, and D and trimming were inferred from the DNA itself. The data hold about 200,000 clones, with 65% to 90% observed a single time.

What was sequenced was peripheral blood. This TCR came from a human donor in a cohort sampled during active COVID-19. This chain connects TRBV28 to TRBJ1-6, with a tentative D call TRBD1 (5 bases). The CDR3 region has the DNA TGTGCCAGCAGTTTTCGGACACGAGCCTATAATTCACCCCTCCACTTT. It codes for CASSFRTRAYNSPLHF.